The 21 T cell receptor beta chains below all came from one sample that was sequenced in a study of vaccination and CD4 T cells after COVID-19. With the Oncomine TCR Beta short-read assay, DNA from cultured CD4+ T cells was sequenced. Each CDR3 protein gets one entry after TCRdb re-called the PCR reads with MiXCR. The data show about 3,500 distinct CDR3 sequences, around 40% seen once. Treatment reported: approximately 9-day PBMC culture with coronavirus spike peptide pools or control peptides (ViraFEST assay). Antigens of these TCRs are unknown. Sequencing was performed on CD4+ T cells from blood, cultured in vitro. These receptors came from a human donor who had recovered from COVID-19.

The chain couples TRBV2 to TRBJ2-1; 9 bases are shared with TRBD1. Germline trimming cut 4 bases from V and 9 bases from J; bases unmatched to any gene: 10. The CDR3 is 15 residues long. The germline gives CDR1 SNHLY, CDR2 FYNNEI. The CDR3 nucleotides are TGTGCCAGCAGTGGGGACAGGGTTAGTGGTAGTGAGCAGTTCTTC. Amino acids: CASSGDRVSGSEQFF.

A few counts support this clonotype. V usage is TRBV20-1 and J usage is TRBJ1-4; D gene uncertain. Germline-derived CDR1 and CDR2 are DFQATT and SNEGSKA (reference sequence). Trimming took 7 bases from V and 0 from J, leaving 6 bases between them. This CDR3 is built from 12 residues. CDR3 loop: CSVSATNEKLFF. DNA of the CDR3: TGCAGTGTGTCAGCAACTAATGAAAAACTGTTTTTT.

The chain recombines TRBV2 with TRBJ2-7; TRBD2 aligns across 8 bases. The CDR3 spans 16 residues. Germline V gene sequence: CDR1 SNHLY, CDR2 FYNNEI. The J segment lost 6 bases and the V segment lost 0 bases, leaving 10 bases of the junction unmatched. The chain's CDR3 is CASSEALGGLAREQYF. The CDR3 DNA sequence: TGTGCCAGCAGTGAAGCGCTTGGTGGACTAGCACGCGAGCAGTACTTC.

This clonotype was seen a handful of times. J is TRBJ2-3 and V is TRBV7-2; D might be TRBD2 (6 bases). From germline, CDR1 is SGHTA and CDR2 FQGNSA. V was clipped by 3 bases and J by 2 bases, with 15 bases between them. This CDR3 is 16 amino acids long. Here the CDR3 DNA reads TGTGCCAGCAGCTTTCAGTTGGGACTCCCCACAGATACGCAGTATTTT. It yields the protein CASSFQLGLPTDTQYF.

In its sample, this clonotype ranks as large. The chain links TRBV6-1 to TRBJ2-3; a possible D gene is TRBD1 (5 bases). Germline V CDR1 and CDR2: MNHNS, SASEGT. With 8 bases removed from V and 1 base from J, the gap between germline ends came to 16 bases. The CDR3 length is 15 residues. CDR3 residues: CASARAGYGTDTQYF. The CDR3 DNA follows: TGTGCCAGCGCACGGGCAGGGTACGGCACAGATACGCAGTATTTT.

The chain links TRBV20-1 to TRBJ2-1; no clear D gene. Germline V gene data show CDR1 as DFQATT and CDR2 as SNEGSKA (reference sequence). With 5 bases removed from V and 6 bases from J, the gap between germline ends came to 17 bases. This CDR3 has 14 residues. The CDR3: CSAPLRGSFNEQFF. The CDR3 region has the DNA TGCAGTGCTCCACTCCGAGGCAGCTTCAATGAGCAGTTCTTC.

This clonotype was counted only a few times. The chain recombines TRBV20-1 with TRBJ2-5, with D tentatively TRBD2 (6 bases). This CDR3 spans 16 amino acids. Trimming cost V 6 bases and J 1 base, with 21 bases left between them. Germline V CDR1 and CDR2: DFQATT, SNEGSKA (reference sequence). The DNA of the CDR3 is TGCAGTGCCCGTTCGCTCACAGCGGGTGTCCAAGAGACCCAGTACTTC. Encoded protein: CSARSLTAGVQETQYF.

This clonotype was recorded a few times. CDR3 residues: CASSAAVNEQFF. CDR3 in DNA: TGTGCCAGCAGTGCTGCTGTCAATGAGCAGTTCTTC. The genes are TRBV12-3 or TRBV12-4 and TRBJ2-1, with no clear D. This CDR3 spans 12 amino acids. Trimming cost V 5 bases and J 6 bases, with 8 bases left between them.

As for this clonotype: One end of the junction is discordant with germline, which a read error may explain. J is TRBJ1-5 and V is TRBV7-7, with TRBD1 as a possible D gene (6 bases). The CDR3 length is 18 residues. CDR1 and CDR2 (germline): SSHAT, FNYEAQ (reference sequence). The CDR3 DNA sequence: TGTGCTAGCAGCGGATGGGACCGTGGACAGAGAGGCAATCAGCCCCAGCATTTT. This encodes CASSGWDRGQRGNQPQHF.

V usage is TRBV20-1 and J usage is TRBJ1-2; D is perhaps TRBD1 (5 bases). Germline V gives CDR1 DFQATT, CDR2 SNEGSKA (reference sequence). CDR3 length: 14 residues. V lost 5 bases and J lost 5, with 18 bases in between. CDR3 sequence (DNA): TGCAGTGCTTACGACAGTTCAGGGATGTATGGCTACACCTTC. It codes for CSAYDSSGMYGYTF.

Written as DNA, the CDR3 is TGTGCCAGCAGGTTGTCAGTAGTCTCGGTCGAGACCCAGTACTTC. Protein sequence: CASRLSVVSVETQYF. The chain links TRBV2 to TRBJ2-5; D call uncertain. Germline values: CDR1 SNHLY, CDR2 FYNNEI. Trimming left V 6 bases short and J 5 bases short, with 19 bases between. The CDR3 consists of 15 residues.

V gene TRBV2 combines with J gene TRBJ2-7, with D possibly TRBD1 on 6 matching bases. The CDR3 loop spans 11 amino acids. CDR1 and CDR2 from the germline V gene are SNHLY and FYNNEI. V gave up 3 bases and J gave up 6 bases, with 6 bases separating them. The CDR3 loop is CASSDRGEQYF. CDR3 nucleotide sequence: TGTGCCAGCAGTGACAGGGGCGAGCAGTACTTC.

CDR3 residues: CASSLEEGLGYGYTF. The CDR3 region has the DNA TGTGCCAGCAGCTTAGAGGAGGGTCTGGGCTATGGCTACACCTTC. The rearrangement uses TRBV7-2 and TRBJ1-2; D gene uncertain. The CDR3 extends over 15 amino acids. V lost 1 base and J lost 4, with 13 bases in between. Germline assignment: CDR1 SGHTA and CDR2 FQGNSA.

This clonotype was seen a few times. The rearrangement joins TRBV12-3 or TRBV12-4 to TRBJ1-1; perhaps TRBD1 as D (6 bases). Trimming removed 5 bases at V and 4 bases at J, with 20 bases between. CDR3 length equals 16 residues. The CDR3 DNA reads TGTGCCAGCAGTCCGAGACAGGCGTGGATTCCCACTGAAGCTTTCTTT. Translating gives CASSPRQAWIPTEAFF.

The chain uses TRBV6-5 and TRBJ1-6; 9 bases fit TRBD1. V gave up 4 bases and J gave up 9 bases; unmatched junction bases: 7. CDR3 length: 15 amino acids. Germline lookup yields CDR1 MNHEY and CDR2 SVGAGI. CDR3 nucleotides: TGTGCCAGCAGTTCAACCGGGACAGGGCGTTCACCCCTCCACTTT. Translating gives CASSSTGTGRSPLHF.

Only a few counts were recorded for this clonotype. This chain links TRBV18 with TRBJ1-5; TRBD1 matches at 7 bases. Germline V lookup: CDR1 KGHSH, CDR2 LQKENI. Germline trimming cut 5 bases from V and 3 bases from J; bases unmatched to any gene: 1. The CDR3 loop spans 13 amino acids. CDR3 nucleotide sequence: TGTGCCAGCTCAGGACAGGCCAATCAGCCCCAGCATTTT. Protein: CASSGQANQPQHF.

The genes are TRBV5-1 and TRBJ2-1; 8 nucleotides agree with TRBD2. In germline, CDR1 is SGHRS, CDR2 YFSETQ. After removal of 0 bases from V and 5 bases from J, the junction contained 4 bases not matched to a gene. The CDR3 runs to 15 residues. CDR3 sequence: CASSLVLAGNNEQFF. In DNA form, the CDR3 reads TGCGCCAGCAGCTTGGTCCTAGCGGGCAACAATGAGCAGTTCTTC. Looking up the rest from reference TRBV5-1 and TRBJ2-1 gives the full variable domain: KAGVTQTPRYLIKTRGQQVTLSCSPISGHRSVSWYQQTPGQGLQFLFEYFSETQRNKGNFPGRFSGRQFSNSRSEMNVSTLELGDSALYLCASSLVLAGNNEQFFGPGTRLTVL.

This clonotype appeared a few times. The chain carries TRBV21-1 and TRBJ2-5; TRBD1 is taken as the D call from the table, unchecked against the DNA. TRBV21-1 is annotated as a pseudogene. The CDR3 length is 15 residues. The CDR3 here is CASPPLGQGWGIQYF. The CDR3 nucleotides read TGTGCCAGCCCTCCATTAGGGCAGGGGTGGGGTATCCAGTACTTC.

There are a few counts of this clonotype. The chain links TRBV7-8 to TRBJ2-1, with unresolved D. Germline V CDR1 and CDR2: SGHVS, FQNEAQ. Trimming took 2 bases from V and 14 from J, leaving 10 bases between them. This CDR3 has 11 residues. CDR3 nucleotides: TGTGCCAGCAGCTTAAACCAAGATAAGTTCTTC. Translating gives CASSLNQDKFF.

In its sample, this clonotype is large. The rearrangement joins TRBV20-1 to TRBJ2-1; D is possibly TRBD1 (5 bases). CDR1 DFQATT and CDR2 SNEGSKA come from the germline V gene (reference sequence). Trimming shortened V by 6 bases and J by 8 bases, and 20 bases separated the two germline ends. The CDR3 loop spans 14 amino acids. DNA for the CDR3: TGCAGTGCCATTCCCGTCGGATGGGGCGATGAGCAGTTCTTC. It specifies CSAIPVGWGDEQFF.

V and J are TRBV11-3 and TRBJ2-5; D might be TRBD1 (5 bases). Looked up from germline, CDR1 is SGHNT and CDR2 is YENEEA. Trimming removed 6 bases from V and 2 bases from J, with 10 bases in between. The CDR3 contains 13 residues. This chain's CDR3 is CASRRQGQETQYF. The CDR3 nucleotides are TGTGCCAGCAGACGTCAGGGACAAGAGACCCAGTACTTC.